This TCR beta chain was retrieved from a study of CXCR3-negative and CXCR3-positive naive CD8 T cells. Study information: With about 1.5 +/- 0.3 million reads per library, the TRB reads numbered some 130 million in total. General study results and limits: In naive cells, CXCR3-negative and CXCR3-positive subsets had similar TRBV-TRBJ usage; memory cells differed. Both naive subsets had comparably high diversity; memory CD8+ cells much lower.

The germline V gene has CDR1 LNHNV and CDR2 YYDKDF (reference sequence). CDR3 size: 14 residues. cDNA libraries for TRB were generated by 5' RACE incorporating UMI labels. TCRdb re-analyzed the 5' RACE reads; it lists each CDR3 protein once, without DNA. With fewer than 60,000 distinct CDR3 sequences in the sample, the ten largest clones hold about 1.4%. To note about this clonotype: As yet, its antigen is unknown.

The chain links TRBV15 to TRBJ2-4; TCRdb returns TRBD2, unconfirmable since there is no DNA. The sequenced sample consisted of naive CXCR3- CD8+ T cells from blood. Specified subset: CD45RO-CCR7+CD27+CD95- naive CD8+ T cells lacking CXCR3 (TNR3-). This TCR was sampled from a human donor in good health. Some clones in this sample may be carry-over from other donors' samples. The CDR3 protein is CATSRGPPRYIQYF.